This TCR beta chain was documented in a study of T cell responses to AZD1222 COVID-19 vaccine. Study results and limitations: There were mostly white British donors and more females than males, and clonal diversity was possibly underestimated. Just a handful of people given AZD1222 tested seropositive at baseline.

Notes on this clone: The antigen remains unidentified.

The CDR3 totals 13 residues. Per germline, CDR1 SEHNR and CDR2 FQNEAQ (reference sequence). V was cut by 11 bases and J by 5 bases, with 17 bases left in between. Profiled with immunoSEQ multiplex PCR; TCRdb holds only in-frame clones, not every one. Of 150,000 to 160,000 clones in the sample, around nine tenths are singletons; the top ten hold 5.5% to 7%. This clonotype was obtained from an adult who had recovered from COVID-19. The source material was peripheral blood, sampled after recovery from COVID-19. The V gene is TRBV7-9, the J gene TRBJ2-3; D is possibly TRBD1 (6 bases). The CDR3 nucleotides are TGTGCCGGCCGGACAGTTGCCTTAGATACGCAGTATTTT. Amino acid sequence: CAGRTVALDTQYF.